The clone carrying this T cell receptor (beta chain) was detected ten times or more. Amplified TCR beta CDR3 regions came from RNA transcripts. Researchers ran a first-round RT-PCR on the TCR CDR3 using the HTBI primer set. TCRdb called the multiplex PCR reads again in MiXCR, with one record for every CDR3 protein. The sample holds about 610,000 distinct CDR3 sequences, over 12% seen once. The sample belongs to a study of T cells in Graves' hyperthyroidism and ophthalmopathy. V was trimmed by 0 bases and J by 3 bases, leaving 10 bases between them. The CDR3 contains 15 residues. From germline, CDR1 is SGHRS and CDR2 YFSETQ.

Sequencing was performed on blood. The chain employs TRBV5-1 and TRBJ1-5; D gene uncertain. This receptor was taken from a woman aged 40 to 50 with Graves' ophthalmopathy. The CDR3 here is CASSLDDPLNQPQHF. For the CDR3, the DNA is TGCGCCAGCAGCTTGGACGATCCCCTCAATCAGCCCCAGCATTTT.